This section outlines one T cell receptor beta chain sequence together with its context. Its antigen is unknown. Libraries were prepared by immunoSEQ multiplex PCR; TCRdb keeps only in-frame clonotypes and omits some of them. The data hold some 2.3 million clones, with 93% observed a single time. The CDR3 contains 19 residues. The germline gives CDR1 SGHVS, CDR2 FNYEAQ. The ends lost 2 bases at V and 4 bases at J; junction bases unmatched: 15. These data belong to a study of shared clonotypes between healthy human individuals. Background on the study: Plates per donor: three CD4 naive, three CD4 memory, two CD8 naive, one CD8 memory. Study-wide results and limits: Generally, estimated richness proved larger in naive subsets than it did in memory subsets.

The sequencing sample was made of naive CD4+ T cells from PBMCs. Subset denoted: CD45RA+ positively selected. This TCR was recovered from a young man in good health. Some clones in this sample may be carry-over from other donors' samples. This rearrangement joins TRBV7-6 to TRBJ2-1, with TRBD2 identical over 9 bases. The CDR3 bases are TGTGCCAGCAGCTTATCATGGCTAGCGGGACGAGGGTCGTACAATGAGCAGTTCTTC. Its translation: CASSLSWLAGRGSYNEQFF.